One sample yielded the 26 T cell receptor beta chains listed below, sequenced in a study of T cell repertoires in ileal Crohn's disease. This sample's time point: neoterminal ileum biopsy at postoperative endoscopy, about 6 months after surgery. Produced via immunoSEQ multiplex PCR; TCRdb's table is partial and in-frame only. The sample lists about 62,000 clones, 70% to 90% occurring once. Specimen: ileal tissue. The receptor source for this set is an adult with Crohn's disease.

The chain carries TRBV11-2 and TRBJ1-1, with TRBD1 matching 8 bases. This CDR3 contains 12 residues. Unmatched junction bases numbered 2, after V lost 1 base and J lost 10 bases. Per germline, CDR1 SGHAT and CDR2 FQNNGV. CDR3 nucleotide sequence: TGTGCCAGCAGCTTAGGTGGACAGGGAGCTTTCTTT. Its protein product is CASSLGGQGAFF.

V usage is TRBV6-5 and J usage is TRBJ1-2; 7 nucleotides match TRBD1. The length of the CDR3 is 16 residues. With V trimmed by 2 bases and J by 4 bases, 10 bases remained unmatched. CDR1 is MNHEY and CDR2 is SVGAGI in the germline V gene. The CDR3, as DNA: TGTGCCAGCAGTTACGAACGCTACGGGACAGCCTATGGCTACACCTTC. It yields the protein CASSYERYGTAYGYTF.

V gene TRBV5-4 combines with J gene TRBJ2-5; 9 bases map to TRBD1. Per germline, CDR1 SGHNT and CDR2 YYREEE (reference sequence). With 4 bases clipped from V and 5 bases from J, the junction kept 15 bases outside the gene matches. The CDR3 is 17 amino acids. The CDR3 sequence is CASSTKITGTGIETQYF. The DNA for the CDR3 is TGTGCCAGCAGCACGAAAATAACCGGGACAGGGATCGAGACCCAGTACTTC.

This chain connects TRBV5-1 to TRBJ1-1, with a tentative D call TRBD1 (6 bases). There are 14 residues in the CDR3. V dropped 2 bases and J dropped 2 bases, with 10 bases sitting between them. From germline, CDR1 is SGHRS and CDR2 YFSETQ. In DNA form, the CDR3 reads TGCGCCAGCAGCTTCGGGACATTTAACACTGAAGCTTTCTTT. Translating it yields CASSFGTFNTEAFF.

The chain recombines TRBV5-6 with TRBJ1-2; 7 positions agree with TRBD1. Germline trimming cut 5 bases from V and 5 bases from J; bases unmatched to any gene: 6. Germline lookup yields CDR1 SGHDT and CDR2 YYEEEE. The CDR3 covers 13 residues. The CDR3 spells CASSSDRYYGYTF. The CDR3 bases are TGTGCCAGCAGTTCGGACAGGTATTATGGCTACACCTTC.

The rearrangement links TRBV13 to TRBJ1-1; unclear D gene. The CDR3 sequence is 15 residues long. Germline CDR1 reads PRHDT; CDR2 reads FYEKMQ (reference sequence). V lost 5 bases and J lost 1, with 14 bases in between. The CDR3 reads CASSTRFLRNTEAFF. The CDR3 coding sequence is TGTGCCAGCAGCACCAGGTTTTTAAGGAACACTGAAGCTTTCTTT.

The chain employs TRBV9 and TRBJ2-2; no definite D call. The CDR3 is 14 residues long. Trimming pared 0 bases from V and 0 bases from J, leaving 3 bases between. Germline V lookup: CDR1 SGDLS, CDR2 YYNGEE. In DNA form, the CDR3 reads TGTGCCAGCAGCGTAGTAGCGAACACCGGGGAGCTGTTTTTT. It translates to CASSVVANTGELFF.

This rearrangement joins TRBV7-2 to TRBJ1-1; the D is unclear. Germline V gene sequence: CDR1 SGHTA, CDR2 FQGNSA. This CDR3 region has 12 residues. V was cut by 2 bases and J by 10 bases, with 11 bases left in between. In DNA form, the CDR3 reads TGTGCCAGCAGCTTACCTGGGCCCTCAGCTTTCTTT. This encodes CASSLPGPSAFF.

This clone appeared a single time. The V call is TRBV5-8, the J call TRBJ2-1; 10 nucleotides line up with TRBD2. The junction had 5 bases not matched to a gene; V was cut back by 1 base and J by 10 bases. Germline CDR1 reads SGHTS; CDR2 reads YDEGEE. The CDR3 has 14 residues. CDR3 DNA: TGTGCCAGCAGCTTGTTTACTAGCGGGAAAGAGCAGTTCTTC. Translation: CASSLFTSGKEQFF.

The chain links TRBV9 to TRBJ2-7, with D perhaps matching TRBD1 (6 bases). The CDR3 contains 12 residues. Germline loops: CDR1 SGDLS, CDR2 YYNGEE. V lost 4 bases to trimming and J lost 7 bases, with 12 bases between them. CDR3 loop: CASSNGQREQYF. The CDR3 region has the DNA TGTGCCAGCAGCAACGGACAGAGAGAGCAGTACTTC.

This clone was detected once. This chain uses TRBV25-1 with TRBJ1-1; TRBD1 is a possible D gene (6 bases). Trimming shortened V by 2 bases and J by 5 bases, and 12 bases separated the two germline ends. The germline V gene has CDR1 MGHDK and CDR2 SYGVNS. This CDR3 region has 14 residues. CDR3: CASSEPGTSTEAFF. The CDR3 bases are TGTGCCAGCAGTGAACCCGGGACATCAACTGAAGCTTTCTTT.

The V call is TRBV28, the J call TRBJ1-2; a weak D match, TRBD1 (5 bases). Germline V gene sequence: CDR1 MDHEN, CDR2 SYDVKM. The V gene lost 4 bases and the J gene lost 0 bases, with 15 bases spanning the gap. The CDR3 is 16 residues long. The CDR3 region is CASSYMQGEANYGYTF. CDR3 nucleotide sequence: TGTGCCAGCAGTTACATGCAGGGTGAAGCTAACTATGGCTACACCTTC.

The chain employs TRBV19 and TRBJ2-6; the match to TRBD1 covers 7 bases. There are 19 residues in the CDR3. The germline V gene has CDR1 LNHDA and CDR2 SQIVND (reference sequence). The trim removed 4 bases at V and 0 bases at J, leaving 12 bases unmatched. In nucleotides, the CDR3 is TGTGCCAGTAGTACGTCAACAGGGGCCCTGGGCTCTGGGGCCAACGTCCTGACTTTC. Its protein is CASSTSTGALGSGANVLTF.

CDR3: CASSRVTGADTQYF. The CDR3 DNA reads TGTGCCAGCTCACGAGTGACAGGGGCAGATACGCAGTATTTT. This chain joins TRBV18 and TRBJ2-3, with 8 bases identical to TRBD1. Per the germline V gene, CDR1 is KGHSH and CDR2 is LQKENI. V shed 4 bases, J shed 4 bases, and the junction held 4 bases outside the gene matches. There are 14 residues in the CDR3.

V gene TRBV2 combines with J gene TRBJ2-7; D might be TRBD1 (6 bases). Per the germline V gene, CDR1 is SNHLY and CDR2 is FYNNEI. The ends were cut back, 4 bases at V and 3 bases at J, with 13 bases in the middle. The CDR3 runs 14 residues. DNA for the CDR3: TGTGCCAGCAGTGTCCAAGGGGGTTACTACGAGCAGTACGTC. Its protein product is CASSVQGGYYEQYV.

The rearrangement links TRBV5-6 to TRBJ2-3, with D tentatively TRBD2 (6 bases). Germline V lookup: CDR1 SGHDT, CDR2 YYEEEE. CDR3 length equals 16 residues. Trimming stripped 4 bases from V and 0 bases from J, with 15 bases between. CDR3 region: CASSLRGQTSTDTQYF. CDR3 nucleotide sequence: TGTGCCAGCAGCCTGCGGGGTCAGACTAGCACAGATACGCAGTATTTT. The whole variable domain, filled in from reference TRBV5-6 and TRBJ2-3, reads DAGVTQSPTHLIKTRGQQVTLRCSPKSGHDTVSWYQQALGQGPQFIFQYYEEEERQRGNFPDRFSGHQFPNYSSELNVNALLLGDSALYLCASSLRGQTSTDTQYFGPGTRLTVL.

The chain combines TRBV28 with TRBJ1-3; 7 bases fit TRBD1. V trimming: 3 bases; J trimming: 2 bases; junction bases outside the gene matches: 1. Germline V lookup: CDR1 MDHEN, CDR2 SYDVKM. The CDR3 is made up of 14 amino acids. The CDR3 nucleotides are TGTGCCAGCAGTTTGGGACAGCCTGGAAACACCATATATTTT. Protein product: CASSLGQPGNTIYF.

DNA of the CDR3: TGTGCCATCAGACAGGGAAGGGACACTGAAGCTTTCTTT. It yields the protein CAIRQGRDTEAFF. The rearrangement uses TRBV10-3 and TRBJ1-1; D may be TRBD1 (6 bases). This CDR3 has 13 amino acids. From germline, CDR1 is ENHRY and CDR2 SYGVKD. V gave up 6 bases and J gave up 3 bases, with 11 bases separating them.

The rearrangement uses TRBV7-3 and TRBJ2-3; D uncertain. Between the trimmed V and J ends, which lost 5 bases and 4 bases, there was a span of 10 bases. Germline V gene sequence: CDR1 SGHTA, CDR2 FQGTGA. The CDR3 consists of 13 residues. DNA for the CDR3: TGTGCCAGCAGCACCGGAGTTGCAGATACGCAGTATTTT. Encoded protein: CASSTGVADTQYF.

This chain links TRBV18 with TRBJ2-7; possible D gene TRBD1, 5 bases. There are 14 residues in the CDR3. Trimming stripped 2 bases from V and 2 bases from J, with 10 bases between. CDR1 and CDR2 from the germline V gene are KGHSH and LQKENI. In DNA, the CDR3 is TGTGCCAGCTCACCAGTCAGACAGCCCTACGAGCAGTACTTC. This gives the protein CASSPVRQPYEQYF.

The chain uses TRBV9 and TRBJ1-5; 8 nucleotides line up with TRBD1. V lost 0 bases and J lost 9; bases outside the gene matches: 8. There are 15 residues in the CDR3. Germline CDR1 reads SGDLS; CDR2 reads YYNGEE. The CDR3 DNA is TGTGCCAGCAGCGTAGGGACAGGGAAGGGCTTGCCCCAGCATTTT. Protein sequence: CASSVGTGKGLPQHF.

CDR3 amino acids: CASRETPGAPYEQYV. The CDR3 nucleotides are TGTGCCAGCCGGGAGACCCCCGGGGCCCCCTACGAGCAGTACGTC. This sequence joins TRBV6-1 and TRBJ2-7; maybe TRBD2 (6 bases). The CDR3 extends over 15 amino acids. V lost 8 bases, J lost 2 bases, and 19 bases lay in between. From germline, CDR1 is MNHNS and CDR2 SASEGT.

J is TRBJ1-1 and V is TRBV7-2; D is unclear. Germline CDR1 and CDR2: SGHTA and FQGNSA. V lost 2 bases to trimming and J lost 6 bases, with 10 bases between them. The CDR3 runs to 13 residues. In DNA, the CDR3 is TGTGCCAGCAGCTTATCTGTGGGCTCTGAAGCTTTCTTT. This sequence encodes CASSLSVGSEAFF.

The chain employs TRBV19 and TRBJ1-2; 11 positions match TRBD1. V trimming: 5 bases; J trimming: 8 bases; junction bases outside the gene matches: 7. The CDR3 covers 14 residues. CDR1 is LNHDA and CDR2 is SQIVND in the germline V gene (reference sequence). CDR3 residues: CASSLRTGGSGYTF. The CDR3 DNA reads as TGTGCCAGTAGTCTTCGGACAGGGGGCAGCGGCTACACCTTC.

V gene TRBV28 combines with J gene TRBJ1-5; perhaps TRBD1 as D (5 bases). CDR1 is MDHEN, CDR2 SYDVKM, per germline. The V end lost 3 bases, the J end lost 6 bases, and 12 bases lay between the germline ends. CDR3 length equals 14 residues. The CDR3 here is CASSFGGIGQPQHF. In nucleotides, the CDR3 is TGTGCCAGCAGTTTCGGGGGAATCGGTCAGCCCCAGCATTTT. The whole variable domain, remainder taken from reference TRBV28 and TRBJ1-5, is DVKVTQSSRYLVKRTGEKVFLECVQDMDHENMFWYRQDPGLGLRLIYFSYDVKMKEKGDIPEGYSVSREKKERFSLILESASTNQTSMYLCASSFGGIGQPQHFGDGTRLSIL.

This chain links TRBV20-1 with TRBJ2-7; D is uncertain. V was pared by 2 bases and J by 3 bases, with 5 bases between. The CDR3 contains 11 residues. Germline-derived CDR1 and CDR2 are DFQATT and SNEGSKA (reference sequence). The CDR3 reads CSARTGYEQYF. The CDR3 nucleotides are TGCAGTGCTAGAACTGGCTACGAGCAGTACTTC.